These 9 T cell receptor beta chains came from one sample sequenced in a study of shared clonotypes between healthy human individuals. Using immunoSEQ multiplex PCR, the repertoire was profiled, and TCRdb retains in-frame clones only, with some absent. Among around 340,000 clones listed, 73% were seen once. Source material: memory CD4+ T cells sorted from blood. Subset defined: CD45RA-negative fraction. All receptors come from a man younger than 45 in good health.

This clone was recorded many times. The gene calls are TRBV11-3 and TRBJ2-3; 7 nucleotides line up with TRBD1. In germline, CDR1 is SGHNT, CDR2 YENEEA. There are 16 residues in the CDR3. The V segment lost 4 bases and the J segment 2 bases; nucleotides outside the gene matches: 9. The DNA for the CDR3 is TGTGCCAGCAGCTCAAAAAGGGACAGCTACACAGATACGCAGTATTTT. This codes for CASSSKRDSYTDTQYF.

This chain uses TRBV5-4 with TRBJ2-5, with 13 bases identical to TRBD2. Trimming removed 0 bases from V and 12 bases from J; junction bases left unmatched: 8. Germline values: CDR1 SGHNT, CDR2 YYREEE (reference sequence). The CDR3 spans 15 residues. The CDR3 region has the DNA TGTGCCAGCAGCTTGGGTTCCGGGACTAGCGGGACTAAGTACTTC. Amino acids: CASSLGSGTSGTKYF.

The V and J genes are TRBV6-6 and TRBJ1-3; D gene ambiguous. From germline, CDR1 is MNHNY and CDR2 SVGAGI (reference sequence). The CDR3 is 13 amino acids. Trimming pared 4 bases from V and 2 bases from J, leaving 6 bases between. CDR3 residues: CASSLRTGNTIYF. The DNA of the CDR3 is TGTGCCAGCAGTTTGAGGACTGGAAACACCATATATTTT.

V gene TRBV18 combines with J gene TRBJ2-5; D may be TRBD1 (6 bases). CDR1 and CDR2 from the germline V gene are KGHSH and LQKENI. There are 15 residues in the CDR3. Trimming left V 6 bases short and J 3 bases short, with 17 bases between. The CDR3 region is CASSRPGTSKETQYF. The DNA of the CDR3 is TGTGCCAGCTCCAGGCCCGGGACATCCAAAGAGACCCAGTACTTC.

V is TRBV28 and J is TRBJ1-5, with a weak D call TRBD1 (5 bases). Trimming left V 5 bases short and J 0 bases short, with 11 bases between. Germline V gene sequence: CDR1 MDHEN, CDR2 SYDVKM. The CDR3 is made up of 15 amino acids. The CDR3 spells CASSKGGHSNQPQHF. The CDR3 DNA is TGTGCCAGCAGTAAGGGAGGACATAGCAATCAGCCCCAGCATTTT.

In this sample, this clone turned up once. The CDR3 reads CASSEGRTRVDEQYF. CDR3 coding DNA: TGTGCCAGCAGTGAAGGGAGGACTAGAGTCGACGAGCAGTACTTC. The chain uses TRBV6-1 and TRBJ2-7; 7 positions agree with TRBD2. This CDR3 has 15 residues. Germline CDR1 reads MNHNS; CDR2 reads SASEGT. Trimming took 1 base from V and 5 from J; bases not matched to a gene: 8.

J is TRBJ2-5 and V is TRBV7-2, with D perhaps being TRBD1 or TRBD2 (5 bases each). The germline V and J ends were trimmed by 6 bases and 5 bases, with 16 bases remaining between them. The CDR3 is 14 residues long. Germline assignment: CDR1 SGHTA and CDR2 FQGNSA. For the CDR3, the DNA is TGTGCCAGCAGTTCCCGGGACCGTGGGGAGACCCAGTACTTC. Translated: CASSSRDRGETQYF.

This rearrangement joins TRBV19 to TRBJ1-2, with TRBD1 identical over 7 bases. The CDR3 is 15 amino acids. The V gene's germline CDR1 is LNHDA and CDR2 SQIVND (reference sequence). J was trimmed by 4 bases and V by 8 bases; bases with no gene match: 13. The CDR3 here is CASLEYRGAVYGYTF. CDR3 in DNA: TGTGCCAGTCTGGAGTACAGGGGCGCTGTCTATGGCTACACCTTC.

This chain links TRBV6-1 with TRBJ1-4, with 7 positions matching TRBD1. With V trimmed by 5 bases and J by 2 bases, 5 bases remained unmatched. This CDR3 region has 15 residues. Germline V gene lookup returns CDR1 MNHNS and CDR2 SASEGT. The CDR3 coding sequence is TGTGCCAGCAGTACCACAGGGGACACTAATGAAAAACTGTTTTTT. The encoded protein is CASSTTGDTNEKLFF.